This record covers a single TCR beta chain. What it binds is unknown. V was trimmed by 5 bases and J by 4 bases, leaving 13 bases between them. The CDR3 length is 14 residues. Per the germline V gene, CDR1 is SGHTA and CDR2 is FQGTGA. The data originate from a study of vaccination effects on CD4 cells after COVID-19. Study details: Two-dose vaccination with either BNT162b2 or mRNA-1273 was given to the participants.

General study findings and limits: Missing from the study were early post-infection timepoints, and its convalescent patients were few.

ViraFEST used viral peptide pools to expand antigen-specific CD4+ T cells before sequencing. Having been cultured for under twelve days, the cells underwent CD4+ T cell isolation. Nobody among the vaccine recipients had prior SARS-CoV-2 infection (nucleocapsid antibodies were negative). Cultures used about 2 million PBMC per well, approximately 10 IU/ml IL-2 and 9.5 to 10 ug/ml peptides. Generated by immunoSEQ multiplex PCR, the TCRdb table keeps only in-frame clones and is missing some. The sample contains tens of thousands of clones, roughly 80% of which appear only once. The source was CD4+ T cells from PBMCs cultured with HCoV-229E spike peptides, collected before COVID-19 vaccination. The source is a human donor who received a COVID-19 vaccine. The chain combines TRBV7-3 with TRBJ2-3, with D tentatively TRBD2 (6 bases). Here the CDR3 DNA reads TGTGCCAGCAGCACGCAACCGGGGGCAGATACGCAGTATTTT. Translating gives CASSTQPGADTQYF. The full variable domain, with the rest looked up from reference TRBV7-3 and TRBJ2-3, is GAGVSQTPSNKVTEKGKYVELRCDPISGHTALYWYRQSLGQGPEFLIYFQGTGAADDSGLPNDRFFAVRPEGSVSTLKIQRTERGDSAVYLCASSTQPGADTQYFGPGTRLTVL.